This T cell receptor (beta chain) was obtained from a study of blood T cell repertoires in COVID-19. Background on the study: PBMCs, B-cell-depleted T cells, or T cells provided the cDNA or gDNA that made up the material.

In the study's own analysis: How many nucleated cells were present was estimated from reference gene primer amplification. Sequencing used immunoSEQ multiplex PCR; TCRdb keeps in-frame clones, though not all of them. V and J calls and clone size are copied from that table; D and trimming were computed from the DNA. The sample carries about 89,000 clones, just under 80% recorded once. This clonotype originated in a man between 65 and 85 years old with COVID-19, enrolled during active disease. Sequenced material: peripheral blood.

CDR3 coding DNA: TGCGCCAGCAGCCCCGGGACTAGCGGGGGCGTCCCGTACCAAGAGACCCAGTACTTC. Its translation: CASSPGTSGGVPYQETQYF. V gene TRBV5-1 combines with J gene TRBJ2-5, with 14 bases lining up with TRBD2. Per the germline V gene, CDR1 is SGHRS and CDR2 is YFSETQ. CDR3 length: 19 residues. V gave up 4 bases and J gave up 0 bases; unmatched junction bases: 11.